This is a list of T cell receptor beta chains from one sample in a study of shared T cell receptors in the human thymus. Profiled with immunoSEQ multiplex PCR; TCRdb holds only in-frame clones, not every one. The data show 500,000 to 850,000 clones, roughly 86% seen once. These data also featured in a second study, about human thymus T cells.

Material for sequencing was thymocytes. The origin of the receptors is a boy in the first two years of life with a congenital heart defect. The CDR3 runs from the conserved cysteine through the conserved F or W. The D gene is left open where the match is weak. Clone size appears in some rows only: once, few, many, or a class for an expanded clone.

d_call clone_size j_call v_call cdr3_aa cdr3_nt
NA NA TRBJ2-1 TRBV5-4 CASSLSSEAVDNEQFF TGTGCCAGCAGCTTGTCGTCGGAGGCTGTGGACAATGAGCAGTTCTTC
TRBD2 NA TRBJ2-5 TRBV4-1 CASSMAASGGRAQYF TGCGCCAGCAGCATGGCGGCTAGCGGGGGCCGGGCCCAGTACTTC
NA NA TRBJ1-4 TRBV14 CASSPPGITEKLFF TGTGCCAGCAGCCCACCGGGAATAACTGAAAAACTGTTTTTT
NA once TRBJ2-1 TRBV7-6 CASSEQGLEGDEQFF TGTGCCAGCAGCGAACAAGGGTTGGAAGGGGATGAGCAGTTCTTC
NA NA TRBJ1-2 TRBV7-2 CASSPTVRYGYTF TGTGCCAGCAGCCCCACAGTTCGTTATGGCTACACCTTC
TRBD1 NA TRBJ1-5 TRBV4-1 CASSQGPGGNQPQHF TGCGCCAGCAGCCAAGGGCCAGGGGGAAATCAGCCCCAGCATTTT
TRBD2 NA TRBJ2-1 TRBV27 CASSLFKRDRNEQFF TGTGCCAGCAGTTTATTCAAGCGGGATAGGAATGAGCAGTTCTTC
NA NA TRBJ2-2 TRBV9 CASSVGSPTGELFF TGTGCCAGCAGCGTAGGCAGTCCTACCGGGGAGCTGTTTTTT
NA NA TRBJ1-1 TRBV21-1 CASSKAVEVHTEAFF TGTGCCAGCAGCAAAGCGGTCGAGGTACATACTGAAGCTTTCTTT
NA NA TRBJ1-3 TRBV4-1 CASSQDFRGRNVNSGNTIYF TGCGCCAGCAGCCAAGATTTCAGAGGGAGGAACGTTAACTCTGGAAACACCATATATTTT
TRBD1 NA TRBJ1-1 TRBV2 CAGTTGVTEAFF TGTGCCGGGACAACAGGGGTCACTGAAGCTTTCTTT
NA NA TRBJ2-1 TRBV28 CASGTGSPRRYNEQFF TGTGCCAGCGGAACAGGGTCGCCCCGGAGGTACAATGAGCAGTTCTTC
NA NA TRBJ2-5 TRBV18 CASSHIQETQYF TGTGCCAGCTCACACATCCAAGAGACCCAGTACTTC
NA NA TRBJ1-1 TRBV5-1 CASRPTPGTEAFF TGCGCCAGCAGGCCAACCCCCGGGACAGAAGCTTTCTTT
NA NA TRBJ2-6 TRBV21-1 CASSKGCRESSGANVLTF TGTGCCAGCAGCAAAGGTTGCAGGGAAAGCTCTGGGGCCAACGTCCTGACTTTC
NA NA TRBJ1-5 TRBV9 CASSATDSNQPQHF TGTGCCAGCAGCGCGACAGATAGCAATCAGCCCCAGCATTTT
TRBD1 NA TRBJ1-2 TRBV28 CASSLRDREEYGYTF TGTGCCAGCAGTTTAAGGGACAGGGAAGAATATGGCTACACCTTC
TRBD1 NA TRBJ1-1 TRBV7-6 CASSPNDREMNTEAFF TGTGCCAGCAGTCCAAACGACAGGGAGATGAACACTGAAGCTTTCTTT
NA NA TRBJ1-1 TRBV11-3 CASSPRRGRVGTEAFF TGTGCCAGCAGCCCCCGTAGAGGGAGGGTTGGGACTGAAGCTTTCTTT
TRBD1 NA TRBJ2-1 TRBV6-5 CATIRRGQGSNEQFF TGTGCCACCATACGGCGGGGACAGGGCAGCAATGAGCAGTTCTTC
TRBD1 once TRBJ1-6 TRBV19 CASSMGQGRNPSPLHF TGTGCCAGTAGTATGGGACAGGGCAGGAACCCTTCACCCCTCCACTTT
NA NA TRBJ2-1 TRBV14 CASSPIPGEEQFF TGTGCCAGCAGCCCAATCCCCGGGGAGGAGCAGTTCTTC
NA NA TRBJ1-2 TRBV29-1 CSVASDYGYTF TGCAGCGTTGCCAGTGACTATGGCTACACCTTC
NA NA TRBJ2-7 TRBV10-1 CASSEGGSPYEQYF TGCGCCAGCAGTGAGGGAGGCAGCCCCTACGAGCAGTACTTC
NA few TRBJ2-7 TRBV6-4 CASSDSREQYF TGTGCCAGCAGTGACTCGAGGGAGCAGTACTTC
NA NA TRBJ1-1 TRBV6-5 CASSYPRTPEAFF TGTGCCAGCAGTTACCCCCGAACACCTGAAGCTTTCTTT
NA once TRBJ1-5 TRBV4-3 CASSQDITSGLSYSNQPQHF TGCGCCAGCAGCCAAGATATTACTTCGGGGTTGTCGTATAGCAATCAGCCCCAGCATTTT
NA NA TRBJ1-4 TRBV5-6 CASSLARVGSKGKLFF TGTGCCAGCAGCTTGGCCCGCGTGGGGTCGAAGGGGAAACTGTTTTTT
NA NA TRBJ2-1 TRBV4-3 CASSQEGQGYNEQFF TGCGCCAGCAGCCAAGAGGGGCAGGGGTACAATGAGCAGTTCTTC
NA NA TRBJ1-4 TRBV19 CASIGATNEKLFF TGTGCCAGTATTGGAGCCACTAATGAAAAACTGTTTTTT
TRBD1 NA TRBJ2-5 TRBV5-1 CASSSYRGETQYF TGCGCCAGCAGCTCTTACAGGGGTGAGACCCAGTACTTC
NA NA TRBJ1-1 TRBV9 CASSVRGGTEAFF TGTGCCAGCAGCGTAAGGGGGGGCACTGAAGCTTTCTTT
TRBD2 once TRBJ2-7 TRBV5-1 CASSSRTSGSNPYEQYF TGCGCCAGCAGCTCCCGGACTAGCGGGAGTAACCCCTACGAGCAGTACTTC
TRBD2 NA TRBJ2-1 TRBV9 CASSALAGVSYNEQFF TGTGCCAGCAGCGCATTAGCGGGGGTCTCATACAATGAGCAGTTCTTC
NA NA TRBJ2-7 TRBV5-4 CASSLDWNGIVEQYF TGTGCCAGCAGCTTGGACTGGAACGGGATCGTCGAGCAGTACTTC
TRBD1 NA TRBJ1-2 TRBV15 CATSRDLRKDRFDGYTF TGTGCCACCAGCAGAGATCTTAGGAAGGACAGGTTCGATGGCTACACCTTC
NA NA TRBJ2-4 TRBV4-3 CASSQEVGEDIQYF TGCGCCAGCAGCCAAGAAGTCGGGGAGGACATTCAGTACTTC
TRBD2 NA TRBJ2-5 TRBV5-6 CASSCRGSGGQETQYF TGTGCCAGCAGCTGTCGCGGGAGTGGGGGACAAGAGACCCAGTACTTC
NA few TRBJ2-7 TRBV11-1 CASSYSDLYEQYF TGTGCCAGCAGCTACTCCGATCTATACGAGCAGTACTTC
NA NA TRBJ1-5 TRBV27 CASSLEWPDQPQHF TGTGCCAGCAGTTTGGAGTGGCCCGATCAGCCCCAGCATTTT
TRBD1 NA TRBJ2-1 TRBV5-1 CASSFHPPGQAYNEQFF TGCGCCAGCAGCTTCCATCCACCGGGACAGGCTTACAATGAGCAGTTCTTC
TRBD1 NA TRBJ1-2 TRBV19 CASSGQGRIGYTF TGTGCCAGTAGCGGACAGGGAAGAATTGGCTACACCTTC
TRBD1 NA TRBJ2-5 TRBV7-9 CASSQQTGPWETQYF TGTGCCAGCAGCCAACAGACAGGGCCGTGGGAGACCCAGTACTTC
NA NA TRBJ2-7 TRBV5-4 CASSLVARDLSYEQYF TGTGCCAGCAGCTTGGTGGCGCGGGACCTCTCCTACGAGCAGTACTTC
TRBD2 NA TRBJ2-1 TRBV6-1 CAISELGLAGSYNEQFF TGTGCCATCAGTGAGTTGGGACTAGCGGGGTCCTACAATGAGCAGTTCTTC